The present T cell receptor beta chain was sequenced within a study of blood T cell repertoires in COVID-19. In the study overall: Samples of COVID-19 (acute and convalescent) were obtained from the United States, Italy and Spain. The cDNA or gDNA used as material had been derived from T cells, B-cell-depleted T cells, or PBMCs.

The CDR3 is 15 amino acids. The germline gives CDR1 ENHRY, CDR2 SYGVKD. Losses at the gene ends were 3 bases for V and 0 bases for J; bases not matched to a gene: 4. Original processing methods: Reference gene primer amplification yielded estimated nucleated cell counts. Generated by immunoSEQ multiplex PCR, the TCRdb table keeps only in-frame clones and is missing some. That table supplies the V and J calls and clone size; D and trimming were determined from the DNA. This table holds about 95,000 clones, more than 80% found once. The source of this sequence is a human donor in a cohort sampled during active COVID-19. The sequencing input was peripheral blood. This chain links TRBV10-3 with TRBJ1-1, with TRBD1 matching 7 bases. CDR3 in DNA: TGTGCCATCAGTGATCCCGGGACAGTGAACACTGAAGCTTTCTTT. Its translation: CAISDPGTVNTEAFF.